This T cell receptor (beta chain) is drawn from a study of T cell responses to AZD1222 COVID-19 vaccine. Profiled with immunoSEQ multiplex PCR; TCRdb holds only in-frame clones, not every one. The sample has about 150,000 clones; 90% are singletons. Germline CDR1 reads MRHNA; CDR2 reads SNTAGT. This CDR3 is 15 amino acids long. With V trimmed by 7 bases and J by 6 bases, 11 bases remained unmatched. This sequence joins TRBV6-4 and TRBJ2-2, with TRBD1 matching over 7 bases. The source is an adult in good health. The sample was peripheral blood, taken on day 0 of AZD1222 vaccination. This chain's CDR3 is CASKGDSAGPGELFF. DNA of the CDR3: TGTGCCAGCAAGGGGGACAGCGCGGGCCCCGGGGAGCTGTTTTTT.